The 8 T cell receptor beta chains given below trace back to one sample, sequenced in a study of blood T cells in healthy people across ages. PCR was performed a second time for about 7 to 12 cycles using a sample-barcoded 5' primer and a J-beta primer mix. One entry per CDR3 protein results from TCRdb running MiXCR on the 5' RACE reads. The sample shows a few hundred thousand distinct CDR3 sequences, roughly 28% of them seen only once. The specimen was blood. The receptors originated from a woman in her 70s in good health.

The V call is TRBV6-2 or TRBV6-3, the J call TRBJ2-3; D ambiguous. Germline CDR1 and CDR2: MNHEY and SVGEGT. The CDR3 runs to 12 residues. Trimming cost V 2 bases and J 5 bases, with 5 bases left between them. Here the CDR3 reads CASSYVRDTQYF. The CDR3 coding sequence is TGTGCCAGCAGTTACGTTAGAGATACGCAGTATTTT.

The chain couples TRBV5-1 to TRBJ2-3; TRBD2 aligns across 13 bases. The CDR3 length is 15 residues. Germline values: CDR1 SGHRS, CDR2 YFSETQ. Trimming cost V 4 bases and J 11 bases; bases outside gene matches: 10. The CDR3 reads CASSPGTSGARGQYF. In DNA, the CDR3 is TGCGCCAGCAGCCCCGGGACTAGCGGGGCCAGGGGGCAGTATTTT.

In its sample, this clonotype was seen a few times. Given a much more abundant clone one base away, this may be a read error. The chain couples TRBV10-3 to TRBJ1-4; no reliable D call. CDR1 and CDR2 (germline): ENHRY, SYGVKD. This CDR3 spans 15 amino acids. V lost 8 bases and J lost 10, with 23 bases in between. Here the CDR3 DNA reads TGTGCCATCTCGGGAGACGGTCGGTCGTATGGAAAACTGTTTTTT. Protein: CAISGDGRSYGKLFF.

This clonotype was seen repeatedly, ten times or more. The rearrangement joins TRBV25-1 to TRBJ1-4, with 11 bases identical to TRBD1. This CDR3 spans 15 amino acids. V lost 0 bases to trimming and J lost 7 bases; unmatched junction nucleotides: 1. In germline, CDR1 is MGHDK, CDR2 SYGVNS. CDR3 sequence: CASSEYGTGGEKLFF. CDR3 bases: TGTGCCAGCAGTGAATACGGGACAGGGGGTGAAAAACTGTTTTTT.

This chain links TRBV7-8 with TRBJ2-3; 9 bases are shared with TRBD2. CDR1 is SGHVS and CDR2 is FQNEAQ in the germline V gene. The trim removed 2 bases at V and 2 bases at J, leaving 5 bases unmatched. CDR3 length equals 16 residues. CDR3 in amino acids: CASSLSRGGPTDTQYF. The CDR3 DNA reads as TGTGCCAGCAGCTTATCGCGGGGGGGCCCCACAGATACGCAGTATTTT.

The V gene is TRBV29-1, the J gene TRBJ1-1, with 7 bases matching TRBD1. The CDR3 length is 15 residues. Germline CDR1 is SQVTM and CDR2 is ANQGSEA. Losses at the gene ends were 0 bases for V and 4 bases for J; bases not matched to a gene: 8. CDR3 nucleotide sequence: TGCAGCGTTGAAGAAGAGAGGGGGCCGGGCACTGAAGCTTTCTTT. Translation gives CSVEEERGPGTEAFF.

This chain links TRBV4-2 with TRBJ2-1; D is perhaps TRBD1 (6 bases). Germline loops: CDR1 LGHNA, CDR2 YNFKEQ. Trimming removed 2 bases at V and 0 bases at J, with 11 bases between. The length of the CDR3 is 16 residues. The CDR3 loop is CASSQKTGNSYNEQFF. Here the CDR3 DNA reads TGTGCCAGCAGCCAAAAGACAGGAAACTCCTACAATGAGCAGTTCTTC.

This clonotype was seen only a few times. This sequence joins TRBV27 and TRBJ1-4; tentative D call: TRBD1 (5 bases). The CDR3 is made up of 16 amino acids. The V and J ends lost 4 bases and 7 bases respectively, with 19 bases between them. Germline-derived CDR1 and CDR2 are MNHEY and SMNVEV (reference sequence). The CDR3 DNA follows: TGTGCCAGCAGTTCCACGACCCGTGACAGACGTGAAAAACTGTTTTTT. Its protein is CASSSTTRDRREKLFF.